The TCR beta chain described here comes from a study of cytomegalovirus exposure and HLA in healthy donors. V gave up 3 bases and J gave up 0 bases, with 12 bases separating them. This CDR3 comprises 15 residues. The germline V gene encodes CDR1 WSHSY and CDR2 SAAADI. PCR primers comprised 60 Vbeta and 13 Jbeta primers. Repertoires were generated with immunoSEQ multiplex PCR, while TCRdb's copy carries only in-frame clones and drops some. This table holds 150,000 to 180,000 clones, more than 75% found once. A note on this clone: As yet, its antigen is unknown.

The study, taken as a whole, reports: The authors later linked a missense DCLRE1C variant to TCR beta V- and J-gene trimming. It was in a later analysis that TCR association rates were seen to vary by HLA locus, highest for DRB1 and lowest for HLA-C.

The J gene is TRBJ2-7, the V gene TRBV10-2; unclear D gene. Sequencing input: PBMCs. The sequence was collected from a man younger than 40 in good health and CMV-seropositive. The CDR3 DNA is TGCGCCAGCAGTGATCTGGGCATGATCTCCTACGAGCAGTACTTC. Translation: CASSDLGMISYEQYF.